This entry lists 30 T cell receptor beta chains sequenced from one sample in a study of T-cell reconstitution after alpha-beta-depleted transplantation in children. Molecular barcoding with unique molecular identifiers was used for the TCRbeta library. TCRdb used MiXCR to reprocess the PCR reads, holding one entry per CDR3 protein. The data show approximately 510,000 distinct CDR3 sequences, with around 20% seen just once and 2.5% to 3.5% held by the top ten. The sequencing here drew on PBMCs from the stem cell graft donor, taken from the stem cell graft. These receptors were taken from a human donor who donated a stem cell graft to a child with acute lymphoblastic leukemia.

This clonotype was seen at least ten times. CDR3 in DNA: TGTGCCATCAGACAGGGCGACTACGAGCAGTACTTC. This gives the protein CAIRQGDYEQYF. The genes are TRBV10-3 and TRBJ2-7; possibly TRBD1 for D (6 bases). V was pared by 6 bases and J by 3 bases, with 9 bases between. Looked up from germline, CDR1 is ENHRY and CDR2 is SYGVKD. The CDR3 has 12 residues.

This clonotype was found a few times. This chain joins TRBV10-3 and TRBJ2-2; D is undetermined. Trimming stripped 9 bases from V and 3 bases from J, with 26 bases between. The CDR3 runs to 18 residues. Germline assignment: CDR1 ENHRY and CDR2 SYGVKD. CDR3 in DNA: TGTGCCATAAATGACCGCCAGCCCTTCGTAGGTGACACCGGGGAGCTGTTTTTT. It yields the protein CAINDRQPFVGDTGELFF.

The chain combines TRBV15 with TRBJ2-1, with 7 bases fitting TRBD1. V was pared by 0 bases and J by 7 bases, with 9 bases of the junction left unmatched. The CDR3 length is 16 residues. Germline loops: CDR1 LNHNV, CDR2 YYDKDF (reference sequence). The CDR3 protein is CATSRDLGTVRNEQFF. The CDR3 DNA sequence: TGTGCCACCAGCAGAGATCTGGGGACAGTCAGGAATGAGCAGTTCTTC.

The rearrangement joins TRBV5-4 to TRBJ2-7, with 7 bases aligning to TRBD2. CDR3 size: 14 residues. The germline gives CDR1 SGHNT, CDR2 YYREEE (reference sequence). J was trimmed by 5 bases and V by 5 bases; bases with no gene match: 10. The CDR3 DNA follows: TGTGCCAGCAGTATGGGCCTAGCGGCGGACGAGCAGTACTTC. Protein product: CASSMGLAADEQYF.

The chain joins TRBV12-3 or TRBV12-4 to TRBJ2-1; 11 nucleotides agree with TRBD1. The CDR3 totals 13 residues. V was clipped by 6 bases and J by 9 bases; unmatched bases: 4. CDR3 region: CASSRDRGAEQFF. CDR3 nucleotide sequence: TGTGCCAGCAGCAGGGACAGGGGGGCTGAGCAGTTCTTC.

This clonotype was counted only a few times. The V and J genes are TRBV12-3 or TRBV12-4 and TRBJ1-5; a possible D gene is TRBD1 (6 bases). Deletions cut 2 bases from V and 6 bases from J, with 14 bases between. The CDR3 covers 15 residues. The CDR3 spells CASSLTGLWSQPQHF. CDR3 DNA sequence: TGTGCCAGCAGTTTAACAGGGTTGTGGAGTCAGCCCCAGCATTTT.

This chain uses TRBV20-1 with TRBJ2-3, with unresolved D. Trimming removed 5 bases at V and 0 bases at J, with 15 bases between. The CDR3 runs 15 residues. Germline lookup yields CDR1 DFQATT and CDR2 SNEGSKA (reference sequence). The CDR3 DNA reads TGCAGTGCTGTAGACAAAACCGCTAGCACAGATACGCAGTATTTT. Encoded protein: CSAVDKTASTDTQYF.

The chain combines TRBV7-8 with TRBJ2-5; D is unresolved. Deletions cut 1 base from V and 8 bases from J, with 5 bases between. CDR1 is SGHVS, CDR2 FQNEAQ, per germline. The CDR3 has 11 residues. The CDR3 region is CASSLVRTQYF. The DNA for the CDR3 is TGTGCCAGCAGCTTAGTACGTACCCAGTACTTC.

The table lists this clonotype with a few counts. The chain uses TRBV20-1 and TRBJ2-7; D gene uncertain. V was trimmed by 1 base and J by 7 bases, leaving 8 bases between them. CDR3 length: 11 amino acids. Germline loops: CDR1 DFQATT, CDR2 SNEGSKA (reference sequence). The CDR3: CSARAVQEQYF. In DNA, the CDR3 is TGCAGTGCTAGAGCCGTCCAGGAGCAGTACTTC.

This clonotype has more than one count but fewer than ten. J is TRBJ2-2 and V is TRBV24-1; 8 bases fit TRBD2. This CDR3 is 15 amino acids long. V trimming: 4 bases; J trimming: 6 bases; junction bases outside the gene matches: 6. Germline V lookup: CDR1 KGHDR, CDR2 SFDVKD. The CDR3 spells CATSERGLGAGELFF. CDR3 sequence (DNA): TGTGCCACCAGTGAGCGGGGACTAGGGGCCGGGGAGCTGTTTTTT.

Here the CDR3 reads CASIRRSPRAPLGTEAFF. Here the CDR3 DNA reads TGTGCCAGCATCCGCAGGTCACCCAGGGCCCCTCTTGGCACTGAAGCTTTCTTT. The rearrangement links TRBV6-1 to TRBJ1-1, with D possibly matching TRBD1 (5 bases). The CDR3 runs to 18 residues. V was shortened by 7 bases and J by 4 bases, with 28 bases between the two germline ends. CDR1 and CDR2 (germline): MNHNS, SASEGT.

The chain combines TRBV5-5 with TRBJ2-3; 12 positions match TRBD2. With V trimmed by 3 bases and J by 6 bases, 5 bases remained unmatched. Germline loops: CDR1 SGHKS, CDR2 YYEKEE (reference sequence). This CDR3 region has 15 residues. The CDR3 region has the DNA TGTGCCAGCAGCTGGGGGACTAGCGGGTTGGATACGCAGTATTTT. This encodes CASSWGTSGLDTQYF.

CDR3 sequence (DNA): TGTGCCAGCAGCTTGGGGCCGGGGCGGTTTAGCACTGAAGCTTTCTTT. Translation: CASSLGPGRFSTEAFF. This chain uses TRBV5-5 with TRBJ1-1, with D tentatively TRBD1 (5 bases). From germline, CDR1 is SGHKS and CDR2 YYEKEE (reference sequence). Trimming took off 0 bases at V and 4 bases at J, with 16 bases between the two ends. This CDR3 contains 16 residues. The full variable domain, its missing parts supplied by reference TRBV5-5 and TRBJ1-1, is DAGVTQSPTHLIKTRGQQVTLRCSPISGHKSVSWYQQVLGQGPQFIFQYYEKEERGRGNFPDRFSARQFPNYSSELNVNALLLGDSALYLCASSLGPGRFSTEAFFGQGTRLTVV.

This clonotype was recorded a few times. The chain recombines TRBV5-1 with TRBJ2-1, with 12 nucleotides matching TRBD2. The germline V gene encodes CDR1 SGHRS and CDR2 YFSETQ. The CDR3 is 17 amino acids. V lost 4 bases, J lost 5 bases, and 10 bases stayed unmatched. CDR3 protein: CASSMTSGRGGDNEQFF. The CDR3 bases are TGCGCCAGCAGCATGACTAGCGGGAGAGGGGGTGACAATGAGCAGTTCTTC.

The DNA for the CDR3 is TGTGCCAGCAGACTGCCCGGGACAGGGGCAGATACGCAGTATTTT. Its translation is CASRLPGTGADTQYF. This chain connects TRBV5-5 to TRBJ2-3, with 10 bases fitting TRBD1. V trimming: 5 bases; J trimming: 4 bases; junction bases outside the gene matches: 7. This CDR3 comprises 15 residues. Looked up from germline, CDR1 is SGHKS and CDR2 is YYEKEE (reference sequence).

CDR3: CASSPGSMIGANVLTF. The CDR3, as DNA: TGTGCCAGCTCACCGGGCAGCATGATTGGGGCCAACGTCCTGACTTTC. The chain couples TRBV18 to TRBJ2-6; D is ambiguous. The CDR3 runs 16 residues. V was clipped by 3 bases and J by 3 bases, with 12 bases between them. The germline V gene encodes CDR1 KGHSH and CDR2 LQKENI. The full variable domain, rest sourced from reference TRBV18 and TRBJ2-6, is NAGVMQNPRHLVRRRGQEARLRCSPMKGHSHVYWYRQLPEEGLKFMVYLQKENIIDESGMPKERFSAEFPKEGPSILRIQQVVRGDSAAYFCASSPGSMIGANVLTFGAGSRLTVL.

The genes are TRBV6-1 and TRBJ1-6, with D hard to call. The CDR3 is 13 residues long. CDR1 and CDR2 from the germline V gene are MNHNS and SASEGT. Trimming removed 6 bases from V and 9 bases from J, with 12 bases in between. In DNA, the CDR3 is TGTGCCAGCAGATCCGGCGAGGGTTCACCCCTCCACTTT. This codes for CASRSGEGSPLHF.

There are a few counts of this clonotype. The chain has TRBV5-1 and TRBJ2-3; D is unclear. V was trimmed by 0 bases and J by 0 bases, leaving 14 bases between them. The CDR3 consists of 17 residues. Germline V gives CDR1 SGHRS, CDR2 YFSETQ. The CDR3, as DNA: TGCGCCAGCAGCTTGGGTGACTTACTCGGCAGCACAGATACGCAGTATTTT. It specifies CASSLGDLLGSTDTQYF.

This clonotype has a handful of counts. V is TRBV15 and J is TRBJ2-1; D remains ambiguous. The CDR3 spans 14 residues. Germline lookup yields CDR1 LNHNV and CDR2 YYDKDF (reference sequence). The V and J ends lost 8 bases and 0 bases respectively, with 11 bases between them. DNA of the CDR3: TGTGCCACCGGTGAGTTGAGCTCCTACAATGAGCAGTTCTTC. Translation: CATGELSSYNEQFF.

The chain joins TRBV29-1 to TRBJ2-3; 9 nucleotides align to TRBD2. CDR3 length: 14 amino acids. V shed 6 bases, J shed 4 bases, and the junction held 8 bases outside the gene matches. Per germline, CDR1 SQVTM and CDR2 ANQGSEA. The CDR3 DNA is TGCAGCGTACGTAGCGGGAGAGGCCCAGATACGCAGTATTTT. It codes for CSVRSGRGPDTQYF.

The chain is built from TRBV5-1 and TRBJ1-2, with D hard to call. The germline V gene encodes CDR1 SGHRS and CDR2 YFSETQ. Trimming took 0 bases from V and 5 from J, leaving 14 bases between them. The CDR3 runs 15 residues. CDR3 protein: CASSLEGPILYGYTF. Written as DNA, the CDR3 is TGCGCCAGCAGCTTGGAAGGCCCGATTCTTTATGGCTACACCTTC.

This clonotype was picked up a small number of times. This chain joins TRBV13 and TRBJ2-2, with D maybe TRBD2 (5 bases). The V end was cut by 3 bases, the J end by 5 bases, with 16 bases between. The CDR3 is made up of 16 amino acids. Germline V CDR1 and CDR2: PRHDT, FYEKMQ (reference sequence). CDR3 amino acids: CASSFQVSRGTGELFF. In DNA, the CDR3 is TGTGCCAGCAGCTTTCAGGTCTCAAGAGGGACCGGGGAGCTGTTTTTT.

The CDR3: CASSLGRGWETQYF. The CDR3 DNA sequence: TGTGCCAGCAGCTTAGGACGGGGGTGGGAGACCCAGTACTTC. V gene TRBV7-2 combines with J gene TRBJ2-5; a possible D gene is TRBD2 (6 bases). The CDR3 sequence is 14 residues long. The V gene lost 1 base and the J gene lost 5 bases, with 11 bases spanning the gap. CDR1 SGHTA and CDR2 FQGNSA come from the germline V gene. The variable domain in full, with the rest retrieved from reference TRBV7-2 and TRBJ2-5, is GAGVSQSPSNKVTEKGKDVELRCDPISGHTALYWYRQSLGQGLEFLIYFQGNSAPDKSGLPSDRFSAERTGGSVSTLTIQRTQQEDSAVYLCASSLGRGWETQYFGPGTRLLVL.

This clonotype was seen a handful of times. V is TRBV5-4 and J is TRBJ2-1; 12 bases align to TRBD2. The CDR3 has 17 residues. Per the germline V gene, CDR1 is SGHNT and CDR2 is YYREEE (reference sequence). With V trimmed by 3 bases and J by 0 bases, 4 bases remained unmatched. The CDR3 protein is CASSSGLAGSSYNEQFF. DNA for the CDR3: TGTGCCAGCAGCTCGGGACTAGCGGGTAGCTCCTACAATGAGCAGTTCTTC.

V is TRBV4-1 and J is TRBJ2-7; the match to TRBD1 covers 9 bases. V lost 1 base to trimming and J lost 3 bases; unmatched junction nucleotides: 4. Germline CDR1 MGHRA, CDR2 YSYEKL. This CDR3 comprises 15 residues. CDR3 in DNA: TGCGCCAGCAGCCAAGTGGACAGGGGCCGCTACGAGCAGTACTTC. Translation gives CASSQVDRGRYEQYF.

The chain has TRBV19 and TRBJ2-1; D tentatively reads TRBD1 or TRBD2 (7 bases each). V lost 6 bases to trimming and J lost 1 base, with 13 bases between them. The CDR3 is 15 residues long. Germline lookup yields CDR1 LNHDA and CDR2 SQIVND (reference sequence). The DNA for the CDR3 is TGTGCCAGTAGGGCAGGGGGGGGATCCTACAATGAGCAGTTCTTC. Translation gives CASRAGGGSYNEQFF.

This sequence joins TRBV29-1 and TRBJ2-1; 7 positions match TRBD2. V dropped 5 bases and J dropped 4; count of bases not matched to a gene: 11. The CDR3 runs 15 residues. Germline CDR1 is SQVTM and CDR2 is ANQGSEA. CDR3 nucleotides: TGCAGCGTTAAATGGGCGGGAGTCGAATACAATGAGCAGTTCTTC. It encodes CSVKWAGVEYNEQFF.

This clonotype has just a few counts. For the CDR3, the DNA is TGTGCCACCAGTGGCGCAACAGAGTATAGCAATCAGCCCCAGCATTTT. This sequence encodes CATSGATEYSNQPQHF. The rearrangement uses TRBV24-1 and TRBJ1-5; D is uncertain. Germline CDR1 KGHDR, CDR2 SFDVKD. Trimming pared 5 bases from V and 0 bases from J, leaving 13 bases between. This CDR3 spans 16 amino acids.

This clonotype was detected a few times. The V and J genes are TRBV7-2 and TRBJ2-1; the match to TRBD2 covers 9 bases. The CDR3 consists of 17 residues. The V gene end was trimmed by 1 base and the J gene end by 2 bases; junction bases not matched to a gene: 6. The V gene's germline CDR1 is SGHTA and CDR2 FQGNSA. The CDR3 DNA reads TGTGCCAGCAGCTTAGTGTTCGGACTAGCGACCTACAATGAGCAGTTCTTC. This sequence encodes CASSLVFGLATYNEQFF.

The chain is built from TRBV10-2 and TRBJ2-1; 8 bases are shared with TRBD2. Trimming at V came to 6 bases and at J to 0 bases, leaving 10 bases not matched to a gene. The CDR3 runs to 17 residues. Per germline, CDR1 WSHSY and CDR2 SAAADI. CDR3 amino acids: CASSRLAGRSSYNEQFF. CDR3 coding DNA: TGCGCCAGCAGCCGTCTAGCGGGCAGAAGCTCCTACAATGAGCAGTTCTTC.